This T cell receptor (beta chain) is from a study of cytomegalovirus exposure and HLA in healthy donors. In the PCR, 60 Vbeta and 13 Jbeta primers were used. This table comes from immunoSEQ multiplex PCR, and its TCRdb copy is limited to in-frame clones, with some not included. The sample lists approximately 120,000 clones, 73% occurring once. The CDR3 is made up of 14 amino acids. Deletions cut 5 bases from V and 0 bases from J, with 10 bases between. The V gene's germline CDR1 is SEHNR and CDR2 FQNEAQ (reference sequence). What was sequenced was PBMCs. This rearrangement joins TRBV7-9 to TRBJ1-1; tentatively, D is TRBD1 (5 bases). The clonotype was recovered from a man aged 40-50 years in good health and CMV-seronegative. The CDR3 coding sequence is TGTGCCAGCAGCGGGGGGACCATGAACACTGAAGCTTTCTTT. Residues: CASSGGTMNTEAFF.